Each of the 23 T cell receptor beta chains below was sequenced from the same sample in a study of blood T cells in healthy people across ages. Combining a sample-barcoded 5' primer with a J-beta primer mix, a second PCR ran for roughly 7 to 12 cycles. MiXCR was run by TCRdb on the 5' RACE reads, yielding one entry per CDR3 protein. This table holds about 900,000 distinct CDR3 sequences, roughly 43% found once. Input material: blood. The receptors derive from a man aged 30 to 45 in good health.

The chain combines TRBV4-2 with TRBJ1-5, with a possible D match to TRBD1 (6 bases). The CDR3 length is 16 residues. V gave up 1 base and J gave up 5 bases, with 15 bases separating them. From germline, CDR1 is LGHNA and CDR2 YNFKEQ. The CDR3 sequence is CASSQVIGGGDQPQHF. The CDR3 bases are TGTGCCAGCAGCCAAGTTATCGGCGGGGGCGATCAGCCCCAGCATTTT.

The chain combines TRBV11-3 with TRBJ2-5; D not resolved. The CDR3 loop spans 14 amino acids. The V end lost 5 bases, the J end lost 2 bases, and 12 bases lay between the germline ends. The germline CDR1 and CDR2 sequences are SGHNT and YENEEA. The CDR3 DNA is TGTGCCAGCAGCCGATCAGAGCTTCAAGAGACCCAGTACTTC. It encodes CASSRSELQETQYF.

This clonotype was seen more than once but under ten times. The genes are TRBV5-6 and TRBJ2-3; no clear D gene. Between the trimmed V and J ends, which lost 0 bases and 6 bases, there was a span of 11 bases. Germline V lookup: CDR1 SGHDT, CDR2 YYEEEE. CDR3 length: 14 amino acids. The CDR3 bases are TGTGCCAGCAGCTTGGCGGACCCTACGGATACGCAGTATTTT. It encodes CASSLADPTDTQYF.

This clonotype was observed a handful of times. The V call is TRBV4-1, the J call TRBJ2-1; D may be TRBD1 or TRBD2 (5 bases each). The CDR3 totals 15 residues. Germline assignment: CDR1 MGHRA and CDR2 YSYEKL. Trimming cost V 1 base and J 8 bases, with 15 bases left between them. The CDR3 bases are TGCGCCAGCAGCCAAGTAGCAGGGCCCGGGGATGAGCAGTTCTTC. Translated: CASSQVAGPGDEQFF.

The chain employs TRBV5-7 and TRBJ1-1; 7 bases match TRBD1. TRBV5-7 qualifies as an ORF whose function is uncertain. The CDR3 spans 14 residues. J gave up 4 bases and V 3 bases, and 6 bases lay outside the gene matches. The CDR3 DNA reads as TGTGCCAGCAGCTACCGGGACAGTAGCACTGAAGCTTTCTTT. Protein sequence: CASSYRDSSTEAFF.

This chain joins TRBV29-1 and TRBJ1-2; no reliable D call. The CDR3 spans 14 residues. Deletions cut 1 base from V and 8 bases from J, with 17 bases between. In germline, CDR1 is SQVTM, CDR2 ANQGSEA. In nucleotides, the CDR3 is TGCAGCGTTGAAGTCTACGGCGCTCTCTACGGCTACACCTTC. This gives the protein CSVEVYGALYGYTF.

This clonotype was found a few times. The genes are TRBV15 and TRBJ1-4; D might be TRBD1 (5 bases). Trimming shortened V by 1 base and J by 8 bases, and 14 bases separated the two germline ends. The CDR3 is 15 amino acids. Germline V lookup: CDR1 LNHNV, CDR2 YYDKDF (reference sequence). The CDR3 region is CATSRARDGGEKLFF. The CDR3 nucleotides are TGTGCCACCAGCAGAGCCCGGGACGGTGGGGAAAAACTGTTTTTT.

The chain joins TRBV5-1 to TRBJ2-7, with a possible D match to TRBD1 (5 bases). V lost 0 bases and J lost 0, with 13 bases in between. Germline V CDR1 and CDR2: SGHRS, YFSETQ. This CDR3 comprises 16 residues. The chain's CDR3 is CASSLAGRVSSYEQYF. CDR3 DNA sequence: TGCGCCAGCAGCTTGGCAGGCAGGGTCAGCTCCTACGAGCAGTACTTC. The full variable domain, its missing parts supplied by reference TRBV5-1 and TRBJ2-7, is KAGVTQTPRYLIKTRGQQVTLSCSPISGHRSVSWYQQTPGQGLQFLFEYFSETQRNKGNFPGRFSGRQFSNSRSEMNVSTLELGDSALYLCASSLAGRVSSYEQYFGPGTRLTVT.

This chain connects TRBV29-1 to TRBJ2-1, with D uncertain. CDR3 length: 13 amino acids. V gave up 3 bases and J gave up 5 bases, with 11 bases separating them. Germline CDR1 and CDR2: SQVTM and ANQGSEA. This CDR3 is CSVEGLLDNEQFF. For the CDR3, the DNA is TGCAGCGTTGAGGGTCTACTCGACAATGAGCAGTTCTTC.

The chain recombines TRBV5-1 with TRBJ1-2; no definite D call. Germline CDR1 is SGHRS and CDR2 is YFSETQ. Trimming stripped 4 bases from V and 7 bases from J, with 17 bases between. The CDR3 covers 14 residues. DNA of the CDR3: TGCGCCAGCAGCCCCGCACCCGACCCTCGTGGCTACACCTTC. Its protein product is CASSPAPDPRGYTF.

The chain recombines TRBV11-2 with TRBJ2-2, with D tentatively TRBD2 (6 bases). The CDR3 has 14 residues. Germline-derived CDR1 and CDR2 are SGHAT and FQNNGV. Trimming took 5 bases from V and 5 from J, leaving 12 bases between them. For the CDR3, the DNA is TGTGCCAGCAGCGCGGGGACTGAAACCGGGGAGCTGTTTTTT. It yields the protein CASSAGTETGELFF.

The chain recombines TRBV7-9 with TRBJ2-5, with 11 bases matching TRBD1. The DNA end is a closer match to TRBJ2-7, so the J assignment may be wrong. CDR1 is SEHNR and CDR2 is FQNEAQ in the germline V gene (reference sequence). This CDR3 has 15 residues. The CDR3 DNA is TGTGCCAGCAGAGAAGGGACAGGGGGTTCCTACGAGCAGTACTTC. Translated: CASREGTGGSYEQYF.

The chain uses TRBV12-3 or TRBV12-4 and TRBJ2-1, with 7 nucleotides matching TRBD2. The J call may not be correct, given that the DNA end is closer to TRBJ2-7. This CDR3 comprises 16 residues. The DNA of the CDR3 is TGTGCCAGCAGTCTGTTTGTGGGGGGGTTTAACAATGAGCAGTACTTC. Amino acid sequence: CASSLFVGGFNNEQYF.

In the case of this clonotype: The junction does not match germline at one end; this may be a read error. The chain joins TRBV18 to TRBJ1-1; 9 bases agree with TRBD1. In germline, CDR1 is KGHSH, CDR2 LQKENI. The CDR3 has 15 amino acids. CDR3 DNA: TGTGCCGGCTCACCCCTACGACAGGGGGACACTGAAGCTTTCTTT. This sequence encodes CAGSPLRQGDTEAFF.

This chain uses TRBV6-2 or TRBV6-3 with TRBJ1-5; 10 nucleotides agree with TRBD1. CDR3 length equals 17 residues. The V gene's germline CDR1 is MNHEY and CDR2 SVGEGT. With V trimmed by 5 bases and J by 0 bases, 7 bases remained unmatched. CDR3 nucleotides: TGTGCCAGCAGTCCCCACCGGGACAGGGGTAGCAATCAGCCCCAGCATTTT. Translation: CASSPHRDRGSNQPQHF.

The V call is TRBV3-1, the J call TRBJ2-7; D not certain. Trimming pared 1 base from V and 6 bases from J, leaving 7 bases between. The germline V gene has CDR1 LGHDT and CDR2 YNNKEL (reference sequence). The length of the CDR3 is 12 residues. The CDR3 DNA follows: TGTGCCAGCAGCCAAGTAACCAGCGAGCAGTACTTC. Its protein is CASSQVTSEQYF.

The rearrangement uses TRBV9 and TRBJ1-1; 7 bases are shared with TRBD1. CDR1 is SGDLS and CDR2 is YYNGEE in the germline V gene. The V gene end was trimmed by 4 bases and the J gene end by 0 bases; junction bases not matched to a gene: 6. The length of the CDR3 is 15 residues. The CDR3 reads CASSTSDRMNTEAFF. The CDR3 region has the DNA TGTGCCAGCAGCACCTCGGACAGGATGAACACTGAAGCTTTCTTT.

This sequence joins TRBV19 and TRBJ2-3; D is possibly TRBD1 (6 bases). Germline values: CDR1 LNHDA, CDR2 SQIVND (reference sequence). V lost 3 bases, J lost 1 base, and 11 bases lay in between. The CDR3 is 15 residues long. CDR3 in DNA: TGTGCCAGTAGTATTTCGGACAGCGGCACAGATACGCAGTATTTT. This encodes CASSISDSGTDTQYF.

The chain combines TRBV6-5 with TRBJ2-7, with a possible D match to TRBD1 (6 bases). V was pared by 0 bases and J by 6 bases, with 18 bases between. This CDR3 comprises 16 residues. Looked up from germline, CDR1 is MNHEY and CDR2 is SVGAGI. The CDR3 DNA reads TGTGCCAGCAGTTACTCGAATCTGGGGGCTCTTGGCGAGCAGTACTTC. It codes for CASSYSNLGALGEQYF.

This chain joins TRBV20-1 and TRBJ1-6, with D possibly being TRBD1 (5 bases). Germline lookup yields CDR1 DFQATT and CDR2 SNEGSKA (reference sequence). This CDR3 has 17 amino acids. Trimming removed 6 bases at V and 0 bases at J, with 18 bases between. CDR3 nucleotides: TGCAGTGCGGCCCAGCCCGGGGCCAGCTCCTATAATTCACCCCTCCACTTT. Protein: CSAAQPGASSYNSPLHF.

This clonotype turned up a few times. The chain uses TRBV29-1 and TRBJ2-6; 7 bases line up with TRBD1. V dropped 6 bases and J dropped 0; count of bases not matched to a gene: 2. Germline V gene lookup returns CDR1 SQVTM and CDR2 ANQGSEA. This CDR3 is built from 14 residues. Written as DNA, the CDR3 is TGCAGCGTGCCAGGGGGCTCTGGGGCCAACGTCCTGACTTTC. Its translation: CSVPGGSGANVLTF.

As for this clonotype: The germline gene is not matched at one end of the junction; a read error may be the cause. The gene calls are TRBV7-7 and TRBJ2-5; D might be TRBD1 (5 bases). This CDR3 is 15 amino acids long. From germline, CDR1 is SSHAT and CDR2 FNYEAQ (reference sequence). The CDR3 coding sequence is TGTGCTAGCAGCCGCAGGGCTGAGCTCCAAGAGACCCAGTACTTC. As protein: CASSRRAELQETQYF.

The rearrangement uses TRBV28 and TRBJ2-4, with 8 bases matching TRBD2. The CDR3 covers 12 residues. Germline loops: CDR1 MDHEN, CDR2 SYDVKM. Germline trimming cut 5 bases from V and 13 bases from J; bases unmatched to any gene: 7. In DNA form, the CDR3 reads TGTGCCAGCAGTACGGGGCAGCGGGAGCAGTACTTC. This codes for CASSTGQREQYF.